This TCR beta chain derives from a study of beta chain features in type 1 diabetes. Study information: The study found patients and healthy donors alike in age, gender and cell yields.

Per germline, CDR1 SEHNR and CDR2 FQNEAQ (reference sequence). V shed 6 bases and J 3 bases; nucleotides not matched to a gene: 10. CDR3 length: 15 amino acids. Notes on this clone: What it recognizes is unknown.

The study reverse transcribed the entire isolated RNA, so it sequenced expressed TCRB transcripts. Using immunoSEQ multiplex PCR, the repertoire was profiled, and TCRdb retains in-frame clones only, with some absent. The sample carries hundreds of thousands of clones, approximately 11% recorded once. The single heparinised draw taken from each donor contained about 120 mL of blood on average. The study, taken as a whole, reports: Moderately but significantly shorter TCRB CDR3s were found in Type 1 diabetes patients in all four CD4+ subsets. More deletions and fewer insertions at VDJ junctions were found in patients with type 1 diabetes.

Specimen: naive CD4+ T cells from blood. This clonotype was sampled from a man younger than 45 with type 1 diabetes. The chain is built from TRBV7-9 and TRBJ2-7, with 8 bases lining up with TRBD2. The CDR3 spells CASSITGGRHYEQYF. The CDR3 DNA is TGTGCCAGCAGTATAACGGGGGGGCGCCACTACGAGCAGTACTTC.